These 3 T cell receptor beta chains were sequenced from one sample in a study of blood T cells in healthy people across ages. Sample-barcoded 5' priming and a J-beta primer mix drove a second PCR of about 7 to 12 cycles. TCRdb reprocessed the 5' RACE reads with MiXCR, giving one entry per CDR3 protein. The sample carries about 1.1 million distinct CDR3 sequences, approximately 38% recorded once. Sequenced: blood. The receptors were sampled from a man younger than 35 in good health.

This clonotype has a handful of counts. The chain has TRBV28 and TRBJ2-5; 7 bases map to TRBD1. From germline, CDR1 is MDHEN and CDR2 SYDVKM. There are 15 residues in the CDR3. Losses at the gene ends were 5 bases for V and 1 base for J; bases not matched to a gene: 7. CDR3 nucleotide sequence: TGTGCCAGCAGTCCCCTTCGGGACAGCCAAGAGACCCAGTACTTC. It codes for CASSPLRDSQETQYF.

The J gene is TRBJ1-4, the V gene TRBV29-1; a weak D match, TRBD1 (6 bases). The CDR3 has 14 residues. The V gene's germline CDR1 is SQVTM and CDR2 ANQGSEA. Trimming removed 4 bases at V and 9 bases at J, with 18 bases between. The DNA of the CDR3 is TGCAGCGTTGGGGAACAGGGCCCTTCTAAAAAACTGTTTTTT. Protein sequence: CSVGEQGPSKKLFF.

A few counts support this clonotype. V and J are TRBV5-1 and TRBJ2-1, with 9 bases lining up with TRBD2. The J call may not be correct, given that the DNA end is closer to TRBJ2-7. The CDR3 extends over 17 amino acids. CDR1 is SGHRS, CDR2 YFSETQ, per germline. The CDR3, as DNA: TGCGCCAGCAGCTTGGAGCGCGGGACTAGCTCCTACAATGAGCAGTACTTC. This codes for CASSLERGTSSYNEQYF.